This is a list of T cell receptor beta chains from one sample in a study of blood T cell repertoires in COVID-19. The data were produced by immunoSEQ multiplex PCR, yet TCRdb's version contains in-frame clones alone and is incomplete. Of tens of thousands of clones listed, 87% are singletons. Sequencing was done on a sample of peripheral blood. The origin of the receptors is a human donor in a cohort sampled during active COVID-19. Each CDR3 is given with its conserved first and last residue. A D gene is named only where the DNA matches it firmly. The size of a clone is reported for some rows only, either as once, few or many, or as a class for expanded clones.

TRBJ2-3,.,TRBV6-2/TRBV6-3,.,CASSYFLGRDADTQYF,TGTGCCAGCAGTTACTTCTTGGGCCGAGATGCAGATACGCAGTATTTT
TRBJ2-2,.,TRBV11-2,.,CASSIPNRGGTGELFF,TGTGCCAGCAGCATACCCAACAGGGGGGGCACCGGGGAGCTGTTTTTT
TRBJ1-1,.,TRBV25-1,.,CASQWRNTEAFF,TGTGCTAGTCAGTGGAGGAACACTGAAGCTTTCTTT
TRBJ2-7,TRBD1,TRBV6-6,.,CASSYRGQGDEQYF,TGTGCCAGCAGTTACCGCGGACAGGGCGACGAGCAGTACTTC
TRBJ1-2,TRBD1,TRBV9,.,CASSVEAGGVYGYTF,TGTGCCAGCAGCGTAGAGGCAGGGGGAGTCTATGGCTACACCTTC
TRBJ1-2,.,TRBV3-1/TRBV3-2,.,CASSAGRTNYGYTF,TGTGCCAGCAGCGCGGGACGGACTAACTATGGCTACACCTTC
TRBJ2-3,.,TRBV15,.,CATSRRSGAGTDTQYF,TGTGCCACCAGCAGACGTTCAGGGGCCGGCACAGATACGCAGTATTTT
TRBJ2-5,.,TRBV6-5,few,CASREPEYQETQYF,TGTGCCAGCAGGGAGCCCGAGTACCAAGAGACCCAGTACTTC
TRBJ2-3,.,TRBV7-9,.,CASSLGTGMSDTQYF,TGTGCCAGCAGCTTAGGTACAGGGATGTCAGATACGCAGTATTTT
TRBJ1-2,.,TRBV19,.,CASTLDSYYGYTF,TGTGCCAGTACCCTGGACAGCTACTATGGCTACACCTTC
TRBJ2-3,TRBD2,TRBV7-3,.,CASSPGGLAGTDTQYF,TGTGCCAGCAGCCCGGGGGGACTAGCGGGCACAGATACGCAGTATTTT
TRBJ2-2,TRBD1,TRBV6-2/TRBV6-3,.,CASSLYPTGRVTGELFF,TGTGCCAGCAGCCTTTACCCGACAGGGCGGGTCACCGGGGAGCTGTTTTTT
TRBJ2-5,.,TRBV9,.,CASSPGSGQETQYF,TGTGCCAGCAGCCCAGGGAGCGGGCAAGAGACCCAGTACTTC
TRBJ2-1,.,TRBV23-1,.,CASPPSNEQFF,TGCGCCAGCCCTCCCTCCAATGAGCAGTTCTTC
TRBJ1-1,.,TRBV6-5,.,CASSTVLGTEAFF,TGTGCCAGCAGTACAGTTTTAGGCACTGAAGCTTTCTTT
TRBJ2-5,TRBD1,TRBV5-4,.,CASGPGGAEETQYF,TGTGCCAGCGGACCAGGGGGCGCAGAAGAGACCCAGTACTTC
TRBJ1-1,.,TRBV29-1,.,CSTTQGTTEAFF,TGCAGCACTACACAGGGTACCACTGAAGCTTTCTTT
TRBJ1-5,TRBD1,TRBV28,.,CASSLTGEGNQPQHF,TGTGCCAGCAGTTTAACAGGGGAAGGCAATCAGCCCCAGCATTTT
TRBJ2-7,TRBD2,TRBV11-2,once,CASSPRLAGGYEQYF,TGTGCCAGCAGCCCCCGACTAGCGGGAGGTTACGAGCAGTACTTC
TRBJ2-1,TRBD2,TRBV27,once,CASSLAGGYNEQFF,TGTGCCAGCAGTCTAGCGGGAGGGTACAATGAGCAGTTCTTC
TRBJ1-1,TRBD1,TRBV9,once,CASSPGTGRNTEAFF,TGTGCCAGCAGCCCCGGGACAGGGAGGAACACTGAAGCTTTCTTT
TRBJ1-1,.,TRBV19,once,CASSIDAGNTEAFF,TGTGCCAGTAGTATAGATGCAGGGAACACTGAAGCTTTCTTT